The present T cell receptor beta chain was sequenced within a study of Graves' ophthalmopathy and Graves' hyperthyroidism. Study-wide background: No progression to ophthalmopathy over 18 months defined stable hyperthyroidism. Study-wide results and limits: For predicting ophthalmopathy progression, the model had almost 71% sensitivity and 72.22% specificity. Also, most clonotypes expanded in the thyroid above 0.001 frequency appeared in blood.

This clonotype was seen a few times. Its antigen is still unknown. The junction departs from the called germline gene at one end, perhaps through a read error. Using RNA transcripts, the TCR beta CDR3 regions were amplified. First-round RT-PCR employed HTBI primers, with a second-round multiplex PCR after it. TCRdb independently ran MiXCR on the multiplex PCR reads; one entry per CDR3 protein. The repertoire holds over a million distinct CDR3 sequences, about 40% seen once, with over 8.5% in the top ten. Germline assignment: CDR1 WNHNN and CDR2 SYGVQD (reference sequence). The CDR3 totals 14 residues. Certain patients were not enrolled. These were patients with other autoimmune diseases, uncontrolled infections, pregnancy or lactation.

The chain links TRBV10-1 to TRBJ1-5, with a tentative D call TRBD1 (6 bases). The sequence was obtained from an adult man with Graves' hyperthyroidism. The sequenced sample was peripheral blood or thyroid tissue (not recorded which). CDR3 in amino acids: CASSFLDSNRPQHF. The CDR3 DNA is TGTGCCAGCAGTTTCTTGGACAGCAATCGGCCCCAGCATTTT.